The clone carrying this TCR beta chain was detected many times. Its antigen is undetermined. TCR beta CDR3 regions were amplified from RNA. The study used the HTBI primer set for a first-round RT-PCR of the TCR CDR3. TCRdb redid the calling of the multiplex PCR reads with MiXCR, one entry per CDR3 protein. This sample has around 500,000 distinct CDR3 sequences; approximately 15% occur once, and the top ten carry roughly 14%. Hyperthyroidism was newly diagnosed in patients aged 18 to 65 (duration under 2 months). This record comes from a study of T cells in Graves' hyperthyroidism and ophthalmopathy. Study background: At initial diagnosis, before any treatment had begun, peripheral blood was obtained. General study points: Among thyroid clonotypes expanded above 0.001, most also appeared in blood.

Trimming shortened V by 4 bases and J by 4 bases, and 13 bases separated the two germline ends. This CDR3 is built from 14 residues. The chain combines TRBV12-3 or TRBV12-4 with TRBJ2-5; D possibly corresponds to TRBD1 (8 bases). The source of this sequence is a woman aged 40 to 55 with Graves' hyperthyroidism. Source material: blood. The CDR3 sequence: CASSSTGEGETQYF. In nucleotides, the CDR3 is TGTGCCAGCAGTTCGACAGGGGAGGGAGAGACCCAGTACTTC.